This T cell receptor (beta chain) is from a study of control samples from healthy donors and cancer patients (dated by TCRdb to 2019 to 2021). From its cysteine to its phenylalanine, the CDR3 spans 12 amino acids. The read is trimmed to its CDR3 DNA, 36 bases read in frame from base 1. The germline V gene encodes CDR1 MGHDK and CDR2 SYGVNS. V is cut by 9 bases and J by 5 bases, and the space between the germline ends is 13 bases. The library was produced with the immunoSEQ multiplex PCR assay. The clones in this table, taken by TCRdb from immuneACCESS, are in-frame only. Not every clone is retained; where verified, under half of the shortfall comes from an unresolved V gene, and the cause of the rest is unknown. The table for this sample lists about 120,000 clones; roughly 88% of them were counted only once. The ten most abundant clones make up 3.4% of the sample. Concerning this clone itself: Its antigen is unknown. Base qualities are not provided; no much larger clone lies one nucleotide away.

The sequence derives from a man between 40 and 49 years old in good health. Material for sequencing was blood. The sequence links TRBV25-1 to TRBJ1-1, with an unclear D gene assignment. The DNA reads TGTGCCAGTTACAGCAGCGGTACTGAAGCTTTCTTT. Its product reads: CASYSSGTEAFF.